The next 32 T cell receptor beta chains were all read from a single sample in a study of cytomegalovirus exposure and HLA in healthy donors. 60 Vbeta and 13 Jbeta primers were used in PCR. The protocol was immunoSEQ multiplex PCR, while the TCRdb copy is restricted to in-frame clones and leaves out a portion. The table has just over 200,000 clones, roughly 68% seen once; the top ten hold about 3%. Sequencing was carried out using PBMCs. These receptors all come from a man between 35 and 55 years old in good health and CMV-seropositive.

V is TRBV5-4 and J is TRBJ2-7; 12 bases map to TRBD1. There are 16 residues in the CDR3. Unmatched junction bases numbered 8, after V lost 3 bases and J lost 4 bases. Germline values: CDR1 SGHNT, CDR2 YYREEE (reference sequence). For the CDR3, the DNA is TGTGCCAGCAGCTGGGGGACAGGGGGCCAAGGATACGAGCAGTACTTC. Translated, it gives CASSWGTGGQGYEQYF.

The chain is built from TRBV2 and TRBJ2-7; D may be TRBD2 (6 bases). V was shortened by 4 bases and J by 3 bases, with 10 bases between the two germline ends. CDR1 and CDR2 (germline): SNHLY, FYNNEI. CDR3 length: 13 residues. The CDR3 nucleotides are TGTGCCAGCAGTGGGGCGGGAATCTACGAGCAGTACTTC. Protein product: CASSGAGIYEQYF.

The rearrangement joins TRBV29-1 to TRBJ1-5; D is perhaps TRBD1 (5 bases). The germline CDR1 and CDR2 sequences are SQVTM and ANQGSEA. The ends were cut back, 7 bases at V and 9 bases at J, with 19 bases in the middle. The CDR3 spans 13 residues. CDR3: CSAGSGEDGPQHF. The CDR3 bases are TGCAGCGCCGGGTCGGGGGAGGACGGGCCCCAGCATTTT.

This clone came up a few times. The gene calls are TRBV5-4 and TRBJ2-7; D may be TRBD2 (5 bases). Germline V CDR1 and CDR2: SGHNT, YYREEE (reference sequence). The CDR3 contains 14 residues. V lost 0 bases, J lost 6 bases, and 13 bases lay in between. Here the CDR3 DNA reads TGTGCCAGCAGCTTGGTTGGGAGCATAGGCGAGCAGTACTTC. It specifies CASSLVGSIGEQYF.

This clone was counted a few times. The V gene is TRBV6-6, the J gene TRBJ1-2; possibly TRBD1 for D (5 bases). CDR3 size: 15 residues. Germline lookup yields CDR1 MNHNY and CDR2 SVGAGI (reference sequence). The V gene lost 5 bases and the J gene lost 4 bases, with 17 bases spanning the gap. The CDR3 region has the DNA TGTGCCAGCAGTCGACCGGGGGGGGAAAGCTATGGCTACACCTTC. Encoded protein: CASSRPGGESYGYTF.

The rearrangement uses TRBV7-6 and TRBJ2-7, with a possible D match to TRBD1 (6 bases). Germline CDR1 and CDR2: SGHVS and FNYEAQ. CDR3 length: 18 residues. Trimming pared 4 bases from V and 1 base from J, leaving 23 bases between. The CDR3 DNA reads TGTGCCAGCAGCTCTCAATCCGGGACATTCCAGCCTTCCTACGAGCAGTACTTC. It specifies CASSSQSGTFQPSYEQYF. The entire variable domain, with the rest obtained from reference TRBV7-6 and TRBJ2-7, is as follows: GAGVSQSPRYKVTKRGQDVALRCDPISGHVSLYWYRQALGQGPEFLTYFNYEAQQDKSGLPNDRFSAERPEGSISTLTIQRTEQRDSAMYRCASSSQSGTFQPSYEQYFGPGTRLTVT.

The V and J genes are TRBV7-9 and TRBJ1-1, with TRBD1 matching over 11 bases. This CDR3 comprises 18 residues. The germline gives CDR1 SEHNR, CDR2 FQNEAQ (reference sequence). J gave up 3 bases and V 0 bases, and 9 bases lay outside the gene matches. The CDR3 region has the DNA TGTGCCAGCAGCTTAGCGGAGAAAGGACAGGGGGCAGACACTGAAGCTTTCTTT. It specifies CASSLAEKGQGADTEAFF.

This clone turned up a few times. This chain joins TRBV5-5 and TRBJ1-2, with 9 bases identical to TRBD1. After removal of 4 bases from V and 3 bases from J, the junction contained 10 bases not matched to a gene. The CDR3 has 16 amino acids. Germline CDR1 SGHKS, CDR2 YYEKEE (reference sequence). The CDR3 protein is CASSSRPGQGDYGYTF. The CDR3 DNA follows: TGTGCCAGCAGCAGCAGACCGGGACAGGGTGACTATGGCTACACCTTC. Supplemented by reference TRBV5-5 and TRBJ1-2, the full variable domain reads DAGVTQSPTHLIKTRGQQVTLRCSPISGHKSVSWYQQVLGQGPQFIFQYYEKEERGRGNFPDRFSARQFPNYSSELNVNALLLGDSALYLCASSSRPGQGDYGYTFGSGTRLTVV.

This chain connects TRBV14 to TRBJ2-7; D perhaps matches TRBD2 (5 bases). The V end was cut by 3 bases, the J end by 5 bases, with 11 bases between. Germline V CDR1 and CDR2: SGHDN, FVKESK. The CDR3 spans 13 residues. The CDR3 bases are TGTGCCAGCAGCCACCGGGGATCCCACGAGCAGTACTTC. Translated: CASSHRGSHEQYF. The full variable domain, its missing parts supplied by reference TRBV14 and TRBJ2-7, is EAGVTQFPSHSVIEKGQTVTLRCDPISGHDNLYWYRRVMGKEIKFLLHFVKESKQDESGMPNNRFLAERTGGTYSTLKVQPAELEDSGVYFCASSHRGSHEQYFGPGTRLTVT.

The gene calls are TRBV28 and TRBJ2-7; D is unclear. V lost 2 bases to trimming and J lost 2 bases, with 10 bases between them. The germline V gene encodes CDR1 MDHEN and CDR2 SYDVKM. The CDR3 has 14 residues. CDR3 protein: CASSLISLAYEQYF. The CDR3 nucleotides read TGTGCCAGCAGTTTAATATCTTTAGCCTACGAGCAGTACTTC.

The CDR3 DNA is TGTGCCAGCAGACCGGACAGGGTCAATCAGCCCCAGCATTTT. Translated, it gives CASRPDRVNQPQHF. The chain couples TRBV28 to TRBJ1-5; 8 bases line up with TRBD1. This CDR3 comprises 14 residues. V lost 6 bases to trimming and J lost 3 bases; unmatched junction nucleotides: 4. CDR1 and CDR2 (germline): MDHEN, SYDVKM.

This clone occurred once. The chain is built from TRBV13 and TRBJ2-7; D is possibly TRBD1 (6 bases). Germline values: CDR1 PRHDT, CDR2 FYEKMQ (reference sequence). V was clipped by 5 bases and J by 0 bases, with 20 bases between them. The CDR3 sequence is 17 residues long. CDR3 nucleotide sequence: TGTGCCAGCAGCCCCGACAGGATAGCCTTTAGCTCCTACGAGCAGTACTTC. The encoded protein is CASSPDRIAFSSYEQYF.

The CDR3 protein is CASSFSGLEKLFF. The DNA for the CDR3 is TGTGCCAGCAGCTTTTCAGGGCTCGAAAAACTGTTTTTT. The rearrangement joins TRBV7-2 to TRBJ1-4; TRBD1 is a possible D gene (5 bases). CDR1 is SGHTA and CDR2 is FQGNSA in the germline V gene. The ends were cut back, 3 bases at V and 8 bases at J, with 10 bases in the middle. This CDR3 is 13 amino acids long.

This clone was seen only a few times. This sequence joins TRBV11-2 and TRBJ2-7, with 9 bases fitting TRBD1. The length of the CDR3 is 14 residues. V lost 5 bases, J lost 5 bases, and 7 bases stayed unmatched. Per the germline V gene, CDR1 is SGHAT and CDR2 is FQNNGV. The DNA for the CDR3 is TGTGCCAGCAGCCCGTGGACAGGGGCGGACGAGCAGTACTTC. Its protein is CASSPWTGADEQYF.

This clone was detected once. The chain has TRBV5-4 and TRBJ1-2; D perhaps matches TRBD1 (6 bases). The CDR3 has 15 residues. Per germline, CDR1 SGHNT and CDR2 YYREEE (reference sequence). V lost 0 bases to trimming and J lost 3 bases, with 12 bases between them. The CDR3 loop reads CASSLGKQGHYGYTF. Here the CDR3 DNA reads TGTGCCAGCAGCTTGGGTAAACAGGGCCACTATGGCTACACCTTC.

A remark on this clone: The junction and the germline gene differ at one end; a read error may be behind it. The chain carries TRBV5-6 and TRBJ2-5, with 7 bases identical to TRBD2. The V gene's germline CDR1 is SGHDT and CDR2 YYEEEE. The CDR3 is 13 residues long. The chain's CDR3 is CASSLGRAETQYF. CDR3 coding DNA: TGTGCCAGCAGTTTGGGGAGGGCCGAGACCCAGTACTTC.

The chain carries TRBV7-9 and TRBJ1-1; D unresolved. Trimming took off 5 bases at V and 0 bases at J, with 10 bases between the two ends. Germline CDR1 reads SEHNR; CDR2 reads FQNEAQ (reference sequence). This CDR3 has 14 amino acids. CDR3 nucleotides: TGTGCCAGCAGCCCCCATACAGTGAACACTGAAGCTTTCTTT. Residues: CASSPHTVNTEAFF. The whole variable domain, remainder taken from reference TRBV7-9 and TRBJ1-1, is DTGVSQNPRHKITKRGQNVTFRCDPISEHNRLYWYRQTLGQGPEFLTYFQNEAQLEKSRLLSDRFSAERPKGSFSTLEIQRTEQGDSAMYLCASSPHTVNTEAFFGQGTRLTVV.

This chain uses TRBV7-2 with TRBJ2-1; TRBD1 aligns across 7 bases. The length of the CDR3 is 14 residues. Germline V lookup: CDR1 SGHTA, CDR2 FQGNSA. V trimming: 3 bases; J trimming: 5 bases; junction bases outside the gene matches: 4. The CDR3 DNA reads as TGTGCCAGCAGCTTTCGGGACAGAAACAATGAGCAGTTCTTC. It codes for CASSFRDRNNEQFF.

V usage is TRBV6-5 and J usage is TRBJ2-3; 7 bases map to TRBD1. Germline V gene sequence: CDR1 MNHEY, CDR2 SVGAGI. The CDR3 covers 13 residues. The V segment lost 10 bases and the J segment 5 bases; nucleotides outside the gene matches: 9. CDR3 residues: CATRQGWGDTQYF. DNA of the CDR3: TGTGCCACCAGACAGGGCTGGGGAGATACGCAGTATTTT.

This clone has just one count. V usage is TRBV9 and J usage is TRBJ1-6; TRBD1 matches at 7 bases. CDR1 SGDLS and CDR2 YYNGEE come from the germline V gene. The J segment lost 2 bases and the V segment lost 4 bases, leaving 6 bases of the junction unmatched. This CDR3 has 16 residues. CDR3 nucleotides: TGTGCCAGCAGCCCGAGGGACAGAACCTATAATTCACCCCTCCACTTT. It encodes CASSPRDRTYNSPLHF.

The chain employs TRBV7-8 and TRBJ1-3, with 7 bases fitting TRBD1. The CDR3 has 19 residues. Germline V gives CDR1 SGHVS, CDR2 FQNEAQ. V lost 5 bases, J lost 7 bases, and 23 bases stayed unmatched. This chain's CDR3 is CASSAGQAEGLRYVNTIYF. The CDR3, as DNA: TGTGCCAGCAGCGCCGGACAGGCCGAAGGCCTGCGTTATGTTAACACCATATATTTT.

This sequence joins TRBV6-6 and TRBJ1-6; unclear D gene. CDR3 length: 14 amino acids. The V end lost 0 bases, the J end lost 14 bases, and 14 bases lay between the germline ends. Germline V CDR1 and CDR2: MNHNY, SVGAGI (reference sequence). CDR3 residues: CASSYSADFLALHF. The CDR3 bases are TGTGCCAGCAGTTACTCAGCCGACTTTCTAGCCCTCCACTTT.

The chain combines TRBV5-4 with TRBJ1-2; D gene uncertain. V gave up 4 bases and J gave up 2 bases, with 15 bases separating them. Looked up from germline, CDR1 is SGHNT and CDR2 is YYREEE (reference sequence). This CDR3 contains 15 residues. CDR3 amino acids: CASSRLDGVNYGYTF. CDR3 DNA sequence: TGTGCCAGCAGCCGACTTGATGGTGTAAACTATGGCTACACCTTC.

The table lists this clone with a count of one. The junction departs from germline at one end; a sequencing error may be responsible. This rearrangement joins TRBV11-2 to TRBJ2-7; TRBD1 might be the D (5 bases). Germline V lookup: CDR1 SGHAT, CDR2 FQNNGV. This CDR3 has 15 residues. CDR3 bases: TGTGCCAGCAGCTTAGCTAATCTAGGGGCCCACGAGCAGCACTTC. This codes for CASSLANLGAHEQHF.

The rearrangement joins TRBV6-1 to TRBJ1-2; the match to TRBD1 covers 8 bases. V was clipped by 2 bases and J by 8 bases; unmatched bases: 4. Per the germline V gene, CDR1 is MNHNS and CDR2 is SASEGT. The CDR3 spans 13 residues. The CDR3 DNA is TGTGCCAGCAGTGAAACAGGGGGTTACGGCTACACCTTC. Protein: CASSETGGYGYTF.

This rearrangement joins TRBV27 to TRBJ1-2; D is possibly TRBD1 (5 bases). V shed 2 bases and J shed 8 bases, with 21 bases lying between them. CDR1 and CDR2 (germline): MNHEY, SMNVEV (reference sequence). This CDR3 has 16 residues. CDR3 in amino acids: CASSLGRGIEKEGYTF. The CDR3, as DNA: TGTGCCAGCAGTTTAGGTCGGGGGATTGAGAAGGAAGGCTACACCTTC.

This clone showed up just a few times. The rearrangement joins TRBV6-5 to TRBJ1-2; TRBD1 matches 8 bases. Losses at the gene ends were 5 bases for V and 8 bases for J; bases not matched to a gene: 10. Germline lookup yields CDR1 MNHEY and CDR2 SVGAGI. The CDR3 has 14 residues. As DNA, the CDR3 is TGTGCCAGCAGTCGTGTGGACAGGGATGGCGGCTACACCTTC. Its translation: CASSRVDRDGGYTF.

V gene TRBV4-1 combines with J gene TRBJ1-2; TRBD1 matches 8 bases. Trimming at V came to 4 bases and at J to 3 bases, leaving 10 bases not matched to a gene. CDR1 is MGHRA and CDR2 is YSYEKL in the germline V gene. This CDR3 spans 16 amino acids. The CDR3 sequence is CASSPIGTGWDYGYTF. For the CDR3, the DNA is TGCGCCAGCAGCCCAATCGGGACAGGTTGGGACTATGGCTACACCTTC.

The rearrangement links TRBV9 to TRBJ2-7; possible D gene TRBD2, 6 bases. CDR1 and CDR2 (germline): SGDLS, YYNGEE. Trimming cost V 2 bases and J 2 bases, with 17 bases left between them. The CDR3 extends over 16 amino acids. The CDR3: CASSVKGGASPYEQYF. In DNA form, the CDR3 reads TGTGCCAGCAGCGTTAAAGGCGGGGCGAGCCCCTACGAGCAGTACTTC.

V usage is TRBV6-4 and J usage is TRBJ1-1; D gene ambiguous. CDR1 is MRHNA and CDR2 is SNTAGT in the germline V gene. The V end lost 4 bases, the J end lost 1 base, and 10 bases lay between the germline ends. CDR3 length: 14 residues. The CDR3 reads CASSGAPGNTEAFF. CDR3 nucleotides: TGTGCCAGCAGTGGAGCTCCCGGGAACACTGAAGCTTTCTTT.

The V and J genes are TRBV28 and TRBJ2-1, with D unclear. CDR3 size: 11 residues. Trimming removed 5 bases at V and 6 bases at J, with 5 bases between. Germline-derived CDR1 and CDR2 are MDHEN and SYDVKM. CDR3 amino acids: CASSNINEQFF. CDR3 coding DNA: TGTGCCAGCAGTAATATCAATGAGCAGTTCTTC.

This clone has just a few counts. V is TRBV25-1 and J is TRBJ2-7, with D possibly TRBD1 on 8 matching bases. Germline CDR1 MGHDK, CDR2 SYGVNS. The CDR3 is 16 amino acids. Deletions cut 3 bases from V and 3 bases from J, with 18 bases between. The CDR3 loop is CASSDLRQGRDYEQYF. CDR3 DNA sequence: TGTGCCAGCAGTGACCTCCGACAGGGGAGGGACTACGAGCAGTACTTC.